This TCR beta chain originates from a study of blood T cell repertoires in COVID-19. This CDR3 is built from 18 residues. Trimming removed 3 bases from V and 6 bases from J; junction bases left unmatched: 9. Germline CDR1 is MGHRA and CDR2 is YSYEKL. Libraries were prepared by immunoSEQ multiplex PCR; TCRdb keeps only in-frame clonotypes and omits some of them. The data contain about 430,000 clones, roughly 84% of them singletons. This clonotype was obtained from a woman between 18 and 29 years old who had been exposed to COVID-19. Sequencing input: PBMCs or T cells enriched from blood (not recorded which). This chain links TRBV4-1 with TRBJ2-2; the match to TRBD2 covers 14 bases. CDR3 DNA: TGCGCCAGCAGCCAGCTGAGACGACTAGCGGGAGGGCCCGGGGAGCTGTTTTTT. Residues: CASSQLRRLAGGPGELFF.